This T cell receptor (beta chain) was observed in a study of T cell clonotyping in hematopoietic cell transplantation. Study-level background: Recipient samples before transplant were obtained post-cytoreduction. Study conclusions and caveats: Few recipient clonotypes overlapped donors; over 95% were de novo at given depth. Cells were unsorted, so CD4 and CD8 contributions were not separated.

Time point: recipient sample about 28 days before transplant, after cytoreduction. A word on this clone: The antigen is unknown.

Method: immunoSEQ multiplex PCR; TCRdb's copy keeps in-frame clones and lacks some. The table lists about 27,000 clones, less than 75% of them singletons. V gave up 0 bases and J gave up 5 bases, with 10 bases separating them. The CDR3 contains 14 residues. Looked up from germline, CDR1 is MNHEY and CDR2 is SVGAGI. This clonotype originated in a man aged 45-60 years with myelodysplastic syndrome. Some clones in this sample may be carry-over from other donors' samples. The rearrangement links TRBV6-5 to TRBJ1-1; the D gene is possibly TRBD1 (6 bases). The sequencing used peripheral blood mononuclear cells, collected before stem cell transplant. The CDR3 sequence is CASSYSAGVTEAFF. In DNA, the CDR3 is TGTGCCAGCAGTTACTCTGCAGGGGTAACTGAAGCTTTCTTT.